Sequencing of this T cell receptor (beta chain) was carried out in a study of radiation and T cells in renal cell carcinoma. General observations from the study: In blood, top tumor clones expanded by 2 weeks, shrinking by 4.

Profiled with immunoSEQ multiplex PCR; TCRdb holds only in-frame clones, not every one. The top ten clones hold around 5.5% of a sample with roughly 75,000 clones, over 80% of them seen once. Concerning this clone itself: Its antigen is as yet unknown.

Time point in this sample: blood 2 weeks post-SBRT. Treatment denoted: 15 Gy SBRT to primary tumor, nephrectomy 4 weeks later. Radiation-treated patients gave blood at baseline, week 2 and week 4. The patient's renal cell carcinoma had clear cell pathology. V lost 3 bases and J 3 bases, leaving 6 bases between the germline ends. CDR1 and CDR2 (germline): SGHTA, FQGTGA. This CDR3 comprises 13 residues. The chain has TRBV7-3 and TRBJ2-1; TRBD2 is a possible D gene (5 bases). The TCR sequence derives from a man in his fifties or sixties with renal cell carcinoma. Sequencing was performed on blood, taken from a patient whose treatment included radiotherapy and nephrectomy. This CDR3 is CASSFGIYNEQFF. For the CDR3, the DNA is TGTGCCAGCAGCTTCGGGATCTACAATGAGCAGTTCTTC.